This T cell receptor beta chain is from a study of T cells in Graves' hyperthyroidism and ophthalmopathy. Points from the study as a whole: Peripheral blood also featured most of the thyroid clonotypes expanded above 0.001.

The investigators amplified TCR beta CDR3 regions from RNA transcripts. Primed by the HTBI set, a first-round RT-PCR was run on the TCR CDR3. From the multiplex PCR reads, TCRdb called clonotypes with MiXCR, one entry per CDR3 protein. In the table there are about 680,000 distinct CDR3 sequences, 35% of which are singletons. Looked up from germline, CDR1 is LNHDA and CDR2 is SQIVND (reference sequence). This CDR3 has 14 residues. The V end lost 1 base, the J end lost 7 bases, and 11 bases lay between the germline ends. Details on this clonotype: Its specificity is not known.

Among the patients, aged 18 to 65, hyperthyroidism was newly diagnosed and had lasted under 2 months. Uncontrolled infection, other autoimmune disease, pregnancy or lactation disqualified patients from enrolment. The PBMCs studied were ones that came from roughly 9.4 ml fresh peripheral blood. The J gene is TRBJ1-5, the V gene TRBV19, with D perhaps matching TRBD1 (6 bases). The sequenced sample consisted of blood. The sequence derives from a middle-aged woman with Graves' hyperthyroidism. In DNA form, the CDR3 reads TGTGCCAGTAGTATAGGGGGGGGCCGGCAGCCCCAGCATTTT. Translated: CASSIGGGRQPQHF.